This record looks at one TCR beta chain sequence and its context. The CDR3 consists of 12 residues. Trimming shortened V by 4 bases and J by 3 bases, and 9 bases separated the two germline ends. Germline V gene data show CDR1 as SQVTM and CDR2 as ANQGSEA. The data derive from a study of blood T cells in healthy people across ages. A second roughly 6 to 11 cycle PCR used barcoded and J-beta primers. TCRdb reprocessed the 5' RACE reads via MiXCR and lists one record per CDR3 protein. This sample has 800,000 to 950,000 distinct CDR3 sequences; 29% occur once, and the top ten carry roughly 10%. These same data were also listed under a study on T cells of mothers and their children. Turning to that study: The shaping of TCR recombination output by thymic selection is similar in related and unrelated pairs.

The sequence was obtained from a woman aged 35 to 49 in good health. Sequencing used blood. The V call is TRBV29-1, the J call TRBJ1-2, with D hard to call. The CDR3 reads CSVVNRDYGYTF. As DNA, the CDR3 is TGCAGCGTTGTAAACAGAGACTATGGCTACACCTTC. The variable domain in full, with the rest retrieved from reference TRBV29-1 and TRBJ1-2, is SAVISQKPSRDICQRGTSLTIQCQVDSQVTMMFWYRQQPGQSLTLIATANQGSEATYESGFVIDKFPISRPNLTFSTLTVSNMSPEDSSIYLCSVVNRDYGYTFGSGTRLTVV.